The present T cell receptor (beta chain) was sequenced within a study of quantifying T cell responses using KT2 cells. Across the whole study: cDNA was made from DNase-treated RNA using alpha and beta constant primers.

Each cDNA got a UMI-containing oligo ligated at its 3' end. An equimolar mix of RC1.1 and RC1.2 primed the beta chain across TRBC1 and TRBC2. TCRdb analysed the UMI-ligation and nested PCR reads with MiXCR anew, one entry per CDR3 protein. The data contain around 56,000 distinct CDR3 sequences, 9% to 15% of them singletons. This clonotype has ten or more counts. Trimming shortened V by 1 base and J by 6 bases, and 10 bases separated the two germline ends. Per the germline V gene, CDR1 is SGHTA and CDR2 is FQGNSA. CDR3 length: 14 residues. The chain has TRBV7-2 and TRBJ2-1, with TRBD1 as a possible D gene (6 bases). The source of this sequence is a human donor. Specimen: PBMCs spiked with cells of the T cell clone KT2. CDR3 nucleotides: TGTGCCAGCAGCTTAGTGGCAGGGGTCAATGAGCAGTTCTTC. Translation: CASSLVAGVNEQFF.